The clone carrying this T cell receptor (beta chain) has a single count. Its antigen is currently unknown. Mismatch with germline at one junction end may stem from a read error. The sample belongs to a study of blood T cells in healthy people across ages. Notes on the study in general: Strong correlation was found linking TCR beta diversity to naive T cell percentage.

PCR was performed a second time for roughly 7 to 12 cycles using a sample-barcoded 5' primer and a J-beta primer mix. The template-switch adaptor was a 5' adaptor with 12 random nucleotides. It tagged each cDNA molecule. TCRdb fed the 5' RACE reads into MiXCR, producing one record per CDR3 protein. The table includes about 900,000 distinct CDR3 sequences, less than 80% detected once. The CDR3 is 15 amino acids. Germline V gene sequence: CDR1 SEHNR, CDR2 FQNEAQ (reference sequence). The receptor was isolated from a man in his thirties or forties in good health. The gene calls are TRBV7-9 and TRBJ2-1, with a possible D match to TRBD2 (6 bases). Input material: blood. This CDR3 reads CAGSLADGELNEQFF. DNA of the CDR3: TGTGCCGGCAGCTTAGCGGACGGGGAACTCAATGAGCAGTTCTTC.